The entry that follows covers one T cell receptor beta chain sequence. Its target is not known. Trimming removed 3 bases from V and 0 bases from J, with 10 bases in between. Germline CDR1 reads SGHRS; CDR2 reads YFSETQ. The CDR3 spans 15 residues. The data stem from a study of cytomegalovirus exposure and HLA in healthy donors. General study findings and limits: The classifier reportedly diagnosed cytomegalovirus status with high sensitivity and specificity. The study recorded 164 TCR beta chains that were cytomegalovirus-associated. First-cohort TCR clusters tended to co-occur in the 90 to 150 validation repertoires, a later analysis found. It was confirmed in vitro that three of the CMV-associated chains were specific for CMV antigens.

The table came from immunoSEQ multiplex PCR; TCRdb's copy has only in-frame clones and leaves some out. The repertoire holds roughly 60,000 clones, with about 91% as singletons. The clonotype originates from a woman aged 25 to 45 in good health and CMV-seronegative. The sample was PBMCs. The gene calls are TRBV5-1 and TRBJ1-3, with D uncertain. The CDR3 nucleotides read TGCGCCAGCAGCTCCGATCCGGGCTCTGGAAACACCATATATTTT. Amino acid sequence: CASSSDPGSGNTIYF. Full variable domain (remainder filled in from reference TRBV5-1 and TRBJ1-3): KAGVTQTPRYLIKTRGQQVTLSCSPISGHRSVSWYQQTPGQGLQFLFEYFSETQRNKGNFPGRFSGRQFSNSRSEMNVSTLELGDSALYLCASSSDPGSGNTIYFGEGSWLTVV.